This record concerns one TCR beta chain sequence. It has no known antigen specificity. Base qualities were left out, and no much larger clone turns up one base away. This sample stems from a study of T cell repertoires in cytomegalovirus infection (dated by TCRdb to about 2019). Describing the broader study: Donor HLA type was relevant to the analysis, because carriage of CMV infection together with the matching HLA type was indicated by public TCR beta signatures.

Sequenced on an Illumina HiSeq 1500. The public reads were reprocessed in TCRdb via fastp at Q25 and MiXCR, keeping in-frame beta chains. For every CDR3 protein sequence, its rows merge into one entry that carries the most common genes and DNA. This sample comprises 400,000 or so distinct CDR3 sequences, 15% to 20% of them detected only once. The ten largest account for 8.7% of the sample. The CDR3 measures 15 amino acids from cysteine to phenylalanine. The DNA shown is the 45-base CDR3, in frame from base 1. The V end gives up 9 bases and the J end 2 bases, leaving 4 bases in the junction not matched to a gene. The germline V gene (reference sequence) gives CDR1 as LNHDA and CDR2 as SQIVND. Broad study findings and their caveats: Carriers of CMV infection plus the relevant HLA type were discriminated by the cumulative frequency of public TCR beta family members in the study cohort and in an independent approximately 360-donor cohort. The ex vivo response was dominated by HLA-C-restricted CMV-specific TCR beta clonotypes, and the single most frequent clonotype in two of eight donors was supplied by these HLA-C-restricted clonotypes.

The sequence links TRBV19 to TRBJ2-3; 14 middle bases align to TRBD2. This sequence originates from a human donor in good health (CMV status not recorded). Some clones in this sample may be carry-over from other donors' samples. The source material was PBMCs. The DNA sequence follows: TGTGCCAGCGGGACTAGCGGGAGAGCCACAGATACGCAGTATTTT. Its translation reads: CASGTSGRATDTQYF. Reference TRBV19 and TRBJ2-3 proteins supply the regions before and after the CDR3; the full variable domain is: DGGITQSPKYLFRKEGQNVTLSCEQNLNHDAMYWYRQDPGQGLRLIYYSQIVNDFQKGDIAEGYSVSREKKESFPLTVTSAQKNPTAFYLCASGTSGRATDTQYFGPGTRLTVL.